The 14 T cell receptor beta chains presented below share a single source sample, sequenced in a study of radiotherapy plus CTLA-4 blockade in lung cancer. Libraries were prepared by immunoSEQ multiplex PCR; TCRdb keeps only in-frame clonotypes and omits some of them. The table has some 67,000 clones, approximately 76% seen once. The material sequenced was peripheral blood, taken from a patient treated with radiotherapy plus ipilimumab. Every receptor here comes from a human donor with non-small cell lung cancer whose response to radiotherapy plus ipilimumab could not be evaluated. Some clones in this sample may be carry-over from other donors' samples.

The rearrangement joins TRBV5-1 to TRBJ2-3; tentatively, D is TRBD1 (7 bases). CDR1 and CDR2 from the germline V gene are SGHRS and YFSETQ. V was cut by 4 bases and J by 3 bases, with 18 bases left in between. There are 16 residues in the CDR3. The CDR3 reads CASSPQGRGVTDTQYF. The CDR3 DNA reads TGCGCCAGCAGCCCCCAAGGCAGGGGGGTTACAGATACGCAGTATTTT. The full variable domain, its missing parts supplied by reference TRBV5-1 and TRBJ2-3, is KAGVTQTPRYLIKTRGQQVTLSCSPISGHRSVSWYQQTPGQGLQFLFEYFSETQRNKGNFPGRFSGRQFSNSRSEMNVSTLELGDSALYLCASSPQGRGVTDTQYFGPGTRLTVL.

The chain couples TRBV5-5 to TRBJ2-7; 11 bases match TRBD2. This CDR3 contains 17 residues. The germline gives CDR1 SGHKS, CDR2 YYEKEE (reference sequence). V lost 4 bases and J lost 9; bases outside the gene matches: 18. In DNA, the CDR3 is TGTGCCAGCAGCAGCGGCGGGACTAGCGGTCCCTCCTCAAGGCAGTACTTC. As protein: CASSSGGTSGPSSRQYF.

In the case of this clone: Sequence at one end of the junction differs from germline and may be a read error. The chain couples TRBV7-7 to TRBJ2-7; 10 bases fit TRBD1. The V gene's germline CDR1 is SSHAT and CDR2 FNYEAQ (reference sequence). CDR3 length: 15 residues. CDR3 residues: CASSIGQGDHYEQYF. The CDR3 DNA reads as TGTGCTAGCAGCATTGGACAGGGGGATCACTACGAGCAGTACTTC.

V gene TRBV5-6 combines with J gene TRBJ2-7; a possible D gene is TRBD2 (6 bases). Between the trimmed V and J ends, which lost 4 bases and 3 bases, there was a span of 20 bases. Germline V CDR1 and CDR2: SGHDT, YYEEEE. This CDR3 has 16 residues. CDR3 region: CASSPPGAMVVYEQYF. CDR3 coding DNA: TGTGCCAGCAGCCCCCCGGGAGCGATGGTCGTCTACGAGCAGTACTTC. Using reference TRBV5-6 and TRBJ2-7 for the parts outside the CDR3, the full variable domain is DAGVTQSPTHLIKTRGQQVTLRCSPKSGHDTVSWYQQALGQGPQFIFQYYEEEERQRGNFPDRFSGHQFPNYSSELNVNALLLGDSALYLCASSPPGAMVVYEQYFGPGTRLTVT.

V gene TRBV5-1 combines with J gene TRBJ2-3; D not resolved. The V and J ends lost 0 bases and 5 bases respectively, with 10 bases between them. The CDR3 runs to 14 residues. Germline CDR1 SGHRS, CDR2 YFSETQ. The chain's CDR3 is CASSLARPEDTQYF. The CDR3 bases are TGCGCCAGCAGCTTGGCTAGACCCGAAGATACGCAGTATTTT.

This clone was seen a few times. The V gene is TRBV2, the J gene TRBJ2-7; TRBD1 aligns across 8 bases. The CDR3 runs 14 residues. Germline V gene lookup returns CDR1 SNHLY and CDR2 FYNNEI. Germline trimming cut 4 bases from V and 3 bases from J; bases unmatched to any gene: 5. CDR3 loop: CASSVETGDYEQYF. As DNA, the CDR3 is TGTGCCAGCAGTGTCGAGACAGGGGACTACGAGCAGTACTTC.

With regard to this clone: This CDR3 is also generated by other DNA sequences in the sample. Written as DNA, the CDR3 is TGTGCCAGCAGCTTAGCGCCTCGACAGGGCATTTCCACCTACGAGCAGTACTTC. This codes for CASSLAPRQGISTYEQYF. This chain joins TRBV7-9 and TRBJ2-7; 7 bases map to TRBD1. Trimming cost V 0 bases and J 2 bases; bases outside gene matches: 13. Germline V gene lookup returns CDR1 SEHNR and CDR2 FQNEAQ (reference sequence). CDR3 length: 18 amino acids. The full variable domain, its missing parts supplied by reference TRBV7-9 and TRBJ2-7, is DTGVSQNPRHKITKRGQNVTFRCDPISEHNRLYWYRQTLGQGPEFLTYFQNEAQLEKSRLLSDRFSAERPKGSFSTLEIQRTEQGDSAMYLCASSLAPRQGISTYEQYFGPGTRLTVT.

The CDR3 DNA reads as TGTGCCAGCAGCTCCCGAGGGAACACCATATATTTT. It specifies CASSSRGNTIYF. The chain has TRBV5-4 and TRBJ1-3, with D unresolved. The CDR3 is 12 amino acids. Trimming took off 3 bases at V and 7 bases at J, with 8 bases between the two ends. Germline loops: CDR1 SGHNT, CDR2 YYREEE (reference sequence).

This chain uses TRBV11-3 with TRBJ2-1, with D possibly TRBD2 on 6 matching bases. V lost 2 bases and J 10 bases, leaving 9 bases between the germline ends. The germline V gene encodes CDR1 SGHNT and CDR2 YENEEA. The CDR3 contains 12 residues. Written as DNA, the CDR3 is TGTGCCAGCAGCTTACGGGGGAAAGAGCAGTTCTTC. It specifies CASSLRGKEQFF.

This rearrangement joins TRBV6-6 to TRBJ2-7, with a weak D call TRBD1 (6 bases). This CDR3 is 12 amino acids long. Trimming cost V 2 bases and J 12 bases, with 14 bases left between them. Germline V gives CDR1 MNHNY, CDR2 SVGAGI (reference sequence). This CDR3 reads CASSYRQGFTYF. As DNA, the CDR3 is TGTGCCAGCAGTTACCGCCAGGGGTTTACGTACTTC.

Notes on this clone: In the same sample, other DNA sequences code for this CDR3. This chain links TRBV5-1 with TRBJ1-1; the match to TRBD1 covers 7 bases. Trimming took 3 bases from V and 0 from J; bases not matched to a gene: 2. The germline CDR1 and CDR2 sequences are SGHRS and YFSETQ. CDR3 length equals 14 residues. In nucleotides, the CDR3 is TGCGCCAGCAGCTCGGACAGGATGAACACTGAAGCTTTCTTT. It codes for CASSSDRMNTEAFF.

This clone was seen only once. V is TRBV5-1 and J is TRBJ1-1, with a weak D call TRBD1 (6 bases). The V and J ends lost 4 bases and 3 bases respectively, with 13 bases between them. CDR1 and CDR2 from the germline V gene are SGHRS and YFSETQ. The CDR3 has 14 amino acids. CDR3 sequence (DNA): TGCGCCAGCAGCCTCGAGACAGGTTACACTGAAGCTTTCTTT. Amino acid sequence: CASSLETGYTEAFF.

There are a few counts of this clone. The chain links TRBV9 to TRBJ1-2; 7 bases map to TRBD1. The CDR3 is made up of 16 amino acids. Germline CDR1 SGDLS, CDR2 YYNGEE. V lost 4 bases, J lost 4 bases, and 13 bases stayed unmatched. The CDR3 region is CASSPDPGTARYGYTF. CDR3 DNA sequence: TGTGCCAGCAGCCCGGACCCCGGGACAGCTCGCTATGGCTACACCTTC.

This clone has only a few counts. This sequence joins TRBV21-1 and TRBJ1-3. TRBV21-1 is a recognized pseudogene. The CDR3 length is 14 residues. The DNA for the CDR3 is TGTGCCAGCAGCAAACCGGGGTCTGGAAACACCATATATTTT. Translation gives CASSKPGSGNTIYF.